This TCR beta chain was obtained from a study of T cell repertoires in cytomegalovirus infection. Using its own MiXCR run on the reads, TCRdb lists one record per CDR3 protein. In the table there are some 220,000 distinct CDR3 sequences, 5% to 8.5% of which are singletons. This clonotype showed up just a few times. The V end was cut by 1 base, the J end by 0 bases, with 10 bases between. Per germline, CDR1 DFQATT and CDR2 SNEGSKA (reference sequence). The CDR3 is 15 amino acids. Material for sequencing was PBMCs. J is TRBJ1-5 and V is TRBV20-1; possible D gene TRBD1, 6 bases. The receptor's source is a human donor in good health (CMV status not recorded). Some clones in this sample may be carry-over from other donors' samples. The CDR3 here is CSARVRGNSNQPQHF. CDR3 bases: TGCAGTGCTAGAGTCAGGGGAAATAGCAATCAGCCCCAGCATTTT.